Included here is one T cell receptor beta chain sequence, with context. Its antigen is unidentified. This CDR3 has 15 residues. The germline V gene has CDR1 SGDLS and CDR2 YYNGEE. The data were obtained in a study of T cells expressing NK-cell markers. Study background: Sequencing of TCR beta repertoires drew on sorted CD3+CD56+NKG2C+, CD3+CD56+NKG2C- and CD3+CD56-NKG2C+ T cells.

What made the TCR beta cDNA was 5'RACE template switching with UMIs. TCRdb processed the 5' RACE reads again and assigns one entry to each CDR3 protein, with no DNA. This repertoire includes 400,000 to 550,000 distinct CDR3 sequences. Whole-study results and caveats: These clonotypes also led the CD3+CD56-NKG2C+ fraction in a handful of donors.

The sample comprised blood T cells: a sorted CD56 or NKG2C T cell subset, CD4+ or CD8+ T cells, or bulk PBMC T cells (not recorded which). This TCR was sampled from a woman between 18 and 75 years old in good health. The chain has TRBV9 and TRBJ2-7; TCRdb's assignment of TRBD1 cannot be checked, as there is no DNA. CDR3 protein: CASSAHRGARYEQYF.